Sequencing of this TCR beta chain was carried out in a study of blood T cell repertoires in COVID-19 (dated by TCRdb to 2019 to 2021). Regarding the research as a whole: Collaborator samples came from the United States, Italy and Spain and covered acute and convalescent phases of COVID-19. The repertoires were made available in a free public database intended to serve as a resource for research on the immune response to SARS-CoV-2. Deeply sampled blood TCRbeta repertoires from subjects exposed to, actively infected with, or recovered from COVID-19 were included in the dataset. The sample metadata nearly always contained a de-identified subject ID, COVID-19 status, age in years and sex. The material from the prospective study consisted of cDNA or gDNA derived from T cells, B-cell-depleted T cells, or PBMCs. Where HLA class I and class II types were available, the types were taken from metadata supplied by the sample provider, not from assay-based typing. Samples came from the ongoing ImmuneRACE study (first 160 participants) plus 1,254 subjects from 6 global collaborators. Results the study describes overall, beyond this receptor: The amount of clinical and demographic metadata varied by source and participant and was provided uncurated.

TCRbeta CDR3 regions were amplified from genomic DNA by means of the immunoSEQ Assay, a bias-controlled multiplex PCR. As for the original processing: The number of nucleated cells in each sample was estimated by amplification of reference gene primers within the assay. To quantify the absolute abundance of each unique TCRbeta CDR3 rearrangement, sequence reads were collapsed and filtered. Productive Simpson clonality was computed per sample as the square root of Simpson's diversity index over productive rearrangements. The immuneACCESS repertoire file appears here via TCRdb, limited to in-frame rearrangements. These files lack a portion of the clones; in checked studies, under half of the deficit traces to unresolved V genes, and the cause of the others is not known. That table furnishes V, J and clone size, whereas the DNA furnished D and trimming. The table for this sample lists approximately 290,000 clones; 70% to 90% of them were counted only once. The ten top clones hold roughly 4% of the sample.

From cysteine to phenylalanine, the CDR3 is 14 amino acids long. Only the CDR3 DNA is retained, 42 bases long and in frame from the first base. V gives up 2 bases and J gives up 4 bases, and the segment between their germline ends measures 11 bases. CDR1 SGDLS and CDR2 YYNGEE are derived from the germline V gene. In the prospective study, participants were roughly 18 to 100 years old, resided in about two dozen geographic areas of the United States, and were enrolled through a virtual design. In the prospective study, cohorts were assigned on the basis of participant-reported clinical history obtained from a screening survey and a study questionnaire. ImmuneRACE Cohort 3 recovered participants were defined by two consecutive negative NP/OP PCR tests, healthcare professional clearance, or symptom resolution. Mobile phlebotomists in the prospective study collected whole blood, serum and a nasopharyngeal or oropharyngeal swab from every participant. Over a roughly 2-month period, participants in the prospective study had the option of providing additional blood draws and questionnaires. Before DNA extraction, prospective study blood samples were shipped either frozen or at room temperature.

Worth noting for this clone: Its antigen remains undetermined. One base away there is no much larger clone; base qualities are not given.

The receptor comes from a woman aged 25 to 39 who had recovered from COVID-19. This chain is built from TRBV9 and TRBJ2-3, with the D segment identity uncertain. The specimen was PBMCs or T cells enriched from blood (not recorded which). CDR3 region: CASSVEVISDTQYF. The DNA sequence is TGTGCCAGCAGCGTTGAGGTGATCTCAGATACGCAGTATTTT.